This T cell receptor beta chain came from a study of blood T cell repertoires in COVID-19. Study details: Whether acute or convalescent, the COVID-19 samples came from the United States, Italy and Spain.

Per the original data handling: Researchers report that nucleated cell counts were estimated from reference gene primer amplification. Repertoires were generated with immunoSEQ multiplex PCR, while TCRdb's copy carries only in-frame clones and drops some. The V and J calls and clone size were taken over from that table, and D and trimming were inferred from the DNA. The repertoire holds over 200,000 clones, with roughly nine tenths as singletons. This CDR3 comprises 15 residues. Germline V gene lookup returns CDR1 SGHNT and CDR2 YENEEA. V gave up 1 base and J gave up 3 bases, with 10 bases separating them. Seattle patients were enrolled during active infection and followed longitudinally.

The chain employs TRBV11-3 and TRBJ2-1; unclear D gene. The clonotype comes from a man in his fifties or sixties with COVID-19, enrolled during active disease. The specimen sequenced was peripheral blood. The CDR3 nucleotides read TGTGCCAGCAGCTTAGGCCAACAGAGCTACAATGAGCAGTTCTTC. Its translation: CASSLGQQSYNEQFF.